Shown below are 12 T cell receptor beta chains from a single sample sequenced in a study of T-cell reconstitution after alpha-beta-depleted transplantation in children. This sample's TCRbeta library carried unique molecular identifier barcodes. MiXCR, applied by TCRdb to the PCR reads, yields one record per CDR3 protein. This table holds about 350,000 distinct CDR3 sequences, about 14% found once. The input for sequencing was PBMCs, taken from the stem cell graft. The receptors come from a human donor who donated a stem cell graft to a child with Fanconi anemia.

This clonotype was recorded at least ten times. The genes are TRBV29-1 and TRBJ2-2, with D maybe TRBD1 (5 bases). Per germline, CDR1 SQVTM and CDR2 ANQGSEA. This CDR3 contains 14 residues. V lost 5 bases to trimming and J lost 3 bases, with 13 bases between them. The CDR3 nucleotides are TGCAGCGTTCGACAGCCGAGTGACACCGGGGAGCTGTTTTTT. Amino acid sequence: CSVRQPSDTGELFF.

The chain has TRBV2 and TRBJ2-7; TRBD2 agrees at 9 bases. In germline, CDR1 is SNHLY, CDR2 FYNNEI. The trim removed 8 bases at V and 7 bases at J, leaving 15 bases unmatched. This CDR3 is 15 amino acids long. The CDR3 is CASLGLAGRHGEQYF. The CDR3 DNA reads TGTGCCAGCTTGGGTCTAGCGGGACGCCATGGGGAGCAGTACTTC.

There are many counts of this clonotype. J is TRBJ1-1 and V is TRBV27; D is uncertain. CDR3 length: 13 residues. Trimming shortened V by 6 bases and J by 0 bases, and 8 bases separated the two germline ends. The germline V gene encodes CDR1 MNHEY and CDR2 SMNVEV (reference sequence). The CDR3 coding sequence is TGTGCCAGCAGCTCGACACTGAACACTGAAGCTTTCTTT. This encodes CASSSTLNTEAFF.

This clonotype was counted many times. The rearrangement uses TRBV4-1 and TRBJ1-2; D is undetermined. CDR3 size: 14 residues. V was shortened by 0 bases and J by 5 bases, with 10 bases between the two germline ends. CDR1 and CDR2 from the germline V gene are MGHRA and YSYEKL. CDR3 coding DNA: TGCGCCAGCAGCCAAGATAGAGCAGTTTATGGCTACACCTTC. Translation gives CASSQDRAVYGYTF.

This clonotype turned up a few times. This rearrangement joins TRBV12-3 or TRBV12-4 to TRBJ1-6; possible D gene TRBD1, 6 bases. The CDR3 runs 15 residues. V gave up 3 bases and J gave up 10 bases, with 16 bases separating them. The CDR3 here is CASSLSGALGSPLHF. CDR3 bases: TGTGCCAGCAGTTTGTCAGGGGCTTTGGGATCACCCCTCCACTTT.

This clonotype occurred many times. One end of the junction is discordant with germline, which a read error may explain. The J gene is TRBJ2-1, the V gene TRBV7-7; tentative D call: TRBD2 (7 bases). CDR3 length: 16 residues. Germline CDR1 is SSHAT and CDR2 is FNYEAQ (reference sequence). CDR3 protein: CASSLRAGALYNEQFF. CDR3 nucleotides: TGTGCTAGCAGCCTACGGGCGGGGGCCCTCTACAATGAGCAGTTCTTC.

CDR3 DNA: TGCAGCGTTGAGGGCGTTGTGGGCTATGGCTACACCTTC. This gives the protein CSVEGVVGYGYTF. The chain combines TRBV29-1 with TRBJ1-2; D is ambiguous. CDR3 size: 13 residues. Germline V gives CDR1 SQVTM, CDR2 ANQGSEA. Trimming left V 3 bases short and J 4 bases short, with 12 bases between.

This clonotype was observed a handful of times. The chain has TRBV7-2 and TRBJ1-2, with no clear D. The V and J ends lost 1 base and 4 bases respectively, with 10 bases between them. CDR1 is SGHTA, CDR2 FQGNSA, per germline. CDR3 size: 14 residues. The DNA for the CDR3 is TGTGCCAGCAGCTTAGAGTTGGCTTTCTATGGCTACACCTTC. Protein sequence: CASSLELAFYGYTF.

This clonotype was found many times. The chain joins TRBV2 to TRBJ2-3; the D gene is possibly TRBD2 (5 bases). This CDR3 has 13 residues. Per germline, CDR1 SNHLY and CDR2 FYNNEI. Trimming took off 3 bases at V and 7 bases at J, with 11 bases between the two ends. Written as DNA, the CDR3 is TGTGCCAGCAGTGAGCTAGCCCGGAATACGCAGTATTTT. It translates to CASSELARNTQYF.

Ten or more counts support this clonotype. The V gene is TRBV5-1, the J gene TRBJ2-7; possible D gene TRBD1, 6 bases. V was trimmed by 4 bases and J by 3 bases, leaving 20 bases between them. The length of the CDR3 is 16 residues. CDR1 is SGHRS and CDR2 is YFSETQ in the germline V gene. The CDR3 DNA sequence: TGCGCCAGCAGCCGGGACACCCAAATGGGCCGCTACGAGCAGTACTTC. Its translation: CASSRDTQMGRYEQYF.

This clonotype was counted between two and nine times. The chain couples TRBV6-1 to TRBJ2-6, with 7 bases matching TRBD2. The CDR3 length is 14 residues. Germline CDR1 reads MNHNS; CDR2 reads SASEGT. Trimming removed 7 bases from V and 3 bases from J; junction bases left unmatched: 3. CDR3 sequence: CASTGGSGANVLTF. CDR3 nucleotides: TGTGCCAGCACCGGGGGGAGTGGGGCCAACGTCCTGACTTTC.

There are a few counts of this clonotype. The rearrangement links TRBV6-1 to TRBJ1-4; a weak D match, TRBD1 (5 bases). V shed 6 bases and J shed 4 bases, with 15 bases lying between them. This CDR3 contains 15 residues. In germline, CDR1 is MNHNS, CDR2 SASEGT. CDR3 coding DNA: TGTGCCAGCAGCGTCGGGGCAGCCAATAATGAAAAACTGTTTTTT. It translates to CASSVGAANNEKLFF.